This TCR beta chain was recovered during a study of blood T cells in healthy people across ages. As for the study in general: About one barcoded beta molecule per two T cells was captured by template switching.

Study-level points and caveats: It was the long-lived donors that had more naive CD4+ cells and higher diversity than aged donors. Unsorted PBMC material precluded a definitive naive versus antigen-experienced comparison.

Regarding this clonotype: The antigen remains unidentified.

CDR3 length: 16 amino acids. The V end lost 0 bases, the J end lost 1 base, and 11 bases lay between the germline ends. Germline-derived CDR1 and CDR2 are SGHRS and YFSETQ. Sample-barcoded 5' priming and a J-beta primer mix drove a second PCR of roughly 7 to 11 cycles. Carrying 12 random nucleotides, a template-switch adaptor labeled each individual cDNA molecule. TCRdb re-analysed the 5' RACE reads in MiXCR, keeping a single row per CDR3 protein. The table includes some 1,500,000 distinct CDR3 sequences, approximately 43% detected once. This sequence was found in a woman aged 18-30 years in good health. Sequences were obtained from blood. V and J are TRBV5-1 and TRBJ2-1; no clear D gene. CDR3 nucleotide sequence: TGCGCCAGCAGCTTGGAGGGTCAGCTTTCCTACAATGAGCAGTTCTTC. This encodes CASSLEGQLSYNEQFF.